This T cell receptor beta chain was documented in a study of a mutant IDH1 vaccine in newly diagnosed glioma (dated by TCRdb to the early 2020s). Concerning the study at large: The 30 to 40 treated patients were roughly 62% male and around 38% female, with a mean age of about 43 years. Before enrollment, most patients had been given radiochemotherapy with temozolomide as standard therapy, while the rest had received either radiotherapy alone or temozolomide alone. Peripheral blood was collected at six visits: V03 (baseline), V05, V07, V10, V12 and V13. For exploratory analyses, fewer than 30 treated patients had longitudinal TCRB deep sequencing done wherever samples were available.

Per the publication, the time point label means: baseline, week 1 (first vaccination visit). This specimen's treatment or condition label, interpreted: pre-vaccination baseline after standard-of-care therapy. Donors had newly diagnosed WHO grade 3 or 4 IDH1-mutant astrocytomas with loss of nuclear ATRX. The samples were drawn from NOA16, a multicentre, single-arm, open-label phase I trial in Germany that tested a mutant IDH1 peptide vaccine in humans for the first time. For immunogenicity testing, the blood drawn at visit V03 was used as the baseline sample. Genomic DNA for TCRB sequencing was extracted from EDTA blood using the DNeasy Blood and Tissue Kit. Library method: the immunoSEQ multiplex PCR assay. Following the manufacturer's protocol, the hsTCRB Kit was used to amplify rearranged TCR beta chain sequences. An Illumina MiSeq was used to sequence the TCRB libraries. From the authors' description of their analysis: The kit vendor's proprietary platform handled demultiplexing, trimming and gene mapping. TCRdb's version of the immuneACCESS table is confined to in-frame rearrangements and falls short of the full clone set. An unresolved V gene accounts for under half of the shortfall where checked; the remainder is of unknown origin. V and J calls and clone size are copied from that table; D and trimming were computed from the DNA. For this sample there are approximately 100,000 clones; roughly 90% appear just once. Roughly 0.54% of the sample is taken by the ten largest.

CDR1 MGHRA and CDR2 YSYEKL are derived from the germline V gene. The CDR3 starts with the cysteine, ends with the phenylalanine, and has 16 residues. The kept DNA is CDR3 alone, 48 bases in frame from the first base. Trimming leaves V shorter by 4 bases and J shorter by 6 bases, with the junction holding 13 bases beyond the gene matches. What the authors observed across the whole study: Immune responses induced by the vaccine were seen in approximately 93% of patients across multiple MHC alleles. PBMC samples for TCRB deep sequencing were selected based on availability. According to the authors, sample limitations meant that analyses of patient blood samples could not be reproduced. Changes in the top peripheral T cell clonotypes picked up by TCRB sequencing did not appear to be linked to pseudoprogression.

Comments on this clone: Its cognate antigen has yet to be identified. The input lacks base qualities; no much larger clone sits a single base away.

This chain is built from TRBV4-1 and TRBJ2-7, with 9 middle bases fitting TRBD1. The receptor was isolated from a woman between 45 and 65 years old with glioma. Source: PBMCs, taken from a glioma patient treated with radiotherapy, temozolomide or both. CDR3 reads: CASSLRRGQGNSEQYF. In nucleotides, the sequence is TGCGCCAGCAGCCTCAGAAGGGGACAGGGTAATTCCGAGCAGTACTTC.